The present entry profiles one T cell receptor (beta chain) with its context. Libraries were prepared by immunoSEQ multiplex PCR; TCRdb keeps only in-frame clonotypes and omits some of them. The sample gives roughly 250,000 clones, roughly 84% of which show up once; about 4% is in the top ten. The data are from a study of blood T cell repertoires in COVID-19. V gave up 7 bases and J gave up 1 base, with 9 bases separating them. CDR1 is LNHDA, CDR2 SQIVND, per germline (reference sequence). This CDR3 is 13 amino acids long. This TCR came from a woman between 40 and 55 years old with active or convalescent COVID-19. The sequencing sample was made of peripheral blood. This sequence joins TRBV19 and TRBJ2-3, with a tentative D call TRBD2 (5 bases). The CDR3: CASTAEGTDTQYF. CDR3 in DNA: TGTGCCAGTACAGCGGAGGGCACAGATACGCAGTATTTT.